The 26 T cell receptor beta chains below come from one sample, sequenced in a study of blood T cell repertoires in COVID-19. Libraries were prepared by immunoSEQ multiplex PCR; TCRdb keeps only in-frame clonotypes and omits some of them. Here the sample spans about 130,000 clones, 80% to 90% being singletons. What was sequenced was peripheral blood. The receptors shown here come from a man between 60 and 75 years old with COVID-19, enrolled during active disease.

The V and J genes are TRBV10-3 and TRBJ1-5; the match to TRBD1 covers 12 bases. The CDR3 loop spans 16 amino acids. Looked up from germline, CDR1 is ENHRY and CDR2 is SYGVKD. J gave up 5 bases and V 4 bases, and 6 bases lay outside the gene matches. The CDR3 spells CAISVGTGGLDQPQHF. In DNA, the CDR3 is TGTGCCATCAGTGTAGGGACAGGGGGCTTGGATCAGCCCCAGCATTTT.

The chain combines TRBV6-1 with TRBJ1-2; 8 nucleotides agree with TRBD1. The V gene's germline CDR1 is MNHNS and CDR2 SASEGT. The CDR3 totals 16 residues. V was pared by 3 bases and J by 5 bases, with 11 bases of the junction left unmatched. The CDR3 coding sequence is TGTGCCAGCAGTGAGTACGACAGGGGCGACTCATATGGCTACACCTTC. It translates to CASSEYDRGDSYGYTF.

This clone was seen a handful of times. The CDR3 protein is CASTQAEGYNSPLHF. The CDR3 coding sequence is TGCGCCAGCACTCAGGCGGAGGGGTATAATTCACCCCTCCACTTT. V is TRBV5-1 and J is TRBJ1-6; maybe TRBD1 (5 bases). Per germline, CDR1 SGHRS and CDR2 YFSETQ. The V gene lost 6 bases and the J gene lost 4 bases, with 14 bases spanning the gap. The CDR3 extends over 15 amino acids.

The chain recombines TRBV5-4 with TRBJ2-3; D gene ambiguous. The V and J ends lost 0 bases and 6 bases respectively, with 11 bases between them. Germline lookup yields CDR1 SGHNT and CDR2 YYREEE (reference sequence). This CDR3 has 14 amino acids. Here the CDR3 DNA reads TGTGCCAGCAGCTTGGGAACCCCCGGGGATACGCAGTATTTT. Residues: CASSLGTPGDTQYF.

The genes are TRBV7-3 and TRBJ2-1; 7 positions agree with TRBD2. CDR3 length: 16 residues. Germline assignment: CDR1 SGHTA and CDR2 FQGTGA. Germline trimming cut 4 bases from V and 0 bases from J; bases unmatched to any gene: 6. The CDR3 spells CASSSSLASSYNEQFF. CDR3 in DNA: TGTGCCAGCAGCTCATCACTAGCGTCCTCCTACAATGAGCAGTTCTTC.

The chain is built from TRBV7-9 and TRBJ2-7; unclear D gene. Germline V gives CDR1 SEHNR, CDR2 FQNEAQ (reference sequence). With 8 bases removed from V and 1 base from J, the gap between germline ends came to 9 bases. The CDR3 loop spans 12 amino acids. The CDR3 protein is CASVLDSYEQYF. As DNA, the CDR3 is TGTGCCAGCGTGTTAGATTCCTACGAGCAGTACTTC.

V gene TRBV7-6 combines with J gene TRBJ1-4, with D uncertain. V dropped 7 bases and J dropped 0 bases, with 12 bases sitting between them. CDR3 size: 15 residues. From germline, CDR1 is SGHVS and CDR2 FNYEAQ. Here the CDR3 reads CASTPRAATNEKLFF. The DNA of the CDR3 is TGTGCCAGCACCCCGAGGGCTGCAACTAATGAAAAACTGTTTTTT.

The chain carries TRBV6-5 and TRBJ1-3; 8 bases are a match to TRBD1. V lost 0 bases and J lost 1; bases outside the gene matches: 2. The CDR3 covers 16 residues. Germline assignment: CDR1 MNHEY and CDR2 SVGAGI. The CDR3 is CASSYSQGASGNTIYF. The DNA for the CDR3 is TGTGCCAGCAGTTACTCTCAGGGGGCGTCTGGAAACACCATATATTTT.

This clone was seen a handful of times. This chain uses TRBV7-9 with TRBJ2-6; the match to TRBD1 covers 8 bases. Germline CDR1 is SEHNR and CDR2 is FQNEAQ (reference sequence). CDR3 length: 19 amino acids. The V and J ends lost 5 bases and 0 bases, in that order; junction bases with no gene match: 12. CDR3 residues: CASSPGWAGGASGANVLTF. The DNA of the CDR3 is TGTGCCAGCAGCCCTGGTTGGGCAGGGGGCGCCTCTGGGGCCAACGTCCTGACTTTC.

This chain joins TRBV5-1 and TRBJ2-7; TRBD2 agrees at 11 bases. The CDR3 contains 14 residues. Trimming at V came to 0 bases and at J to 7 bases, leaving 3 bases not matched to a gene. The germline V gene encodes CDR1 SGHRS and CDR2 YFSETQ. The CDR3 DNA reads as TGCGCCAGCAGCTTGGAACTAGCGGGGGAAGAGCAGTACTTC. Amino acid sequence: CASSLELAGEEQYF.

The chain links TRBV2 to TRBJ2-1; 14 nucleotides align to TRBD2. This CDR3 contains 19 residues. Trimming cost V 3 bases and J 1 base; bases outside gene matches: 8. The V gene's germline CDR1 is SNHLY and CDR2 FYNNEI. The CDR3 reads CASSDPTSGGAGSYNEQFF. CDR3 DNA: TGTGCCAGCAGTGATCCGACTAGCGGGGGGGCCGGGTCCTACAATGAGCAGTTCTTC.

The V and J genes are TRBV2 and TRBJ1-1, with 9 bases that match TRBD1. The CDR3 is 15 residues long. J lost 5 bases, V lost 6 bases, and 10 bases had no gene match. The V gene's germline CDR1 is SNHLY and CDR2 FYNNEI. Here the CDR3 DNA reads TGTGCCAGCAGCGACGATACAGGGGGCAGGACTGAAGCTTTCTTT. As protein: CASSDDTGGRTEAFF.

The rearrangement joins TRBV10-3 to TRBJ1-1, with a possible D match to TRBD1 (6 bases). This CDR3 has 13 residues. Trimming left V 3 bases short and J 6 bases short, with 11 bases between. CDR1 ENHRY and CDR2 SYGVKD come from the germline V gene. CDR3 sequence reads: CAISEQGRAEAFF. As DNA, the CDR3 is TGTGCCATCAGTGAACAGGGAAGGGCTGAAGCTTTCTTT.

The count of this clone is one. The rearrangement links TRBV7-2 to TRBJ1-1; tentatively, D is TRBD1 (6 bases). V dropped 5 bases and J dropped 3 bases, with 16 bases sitting between them. CDR3 length equals 15 residues. Germline lookup yields CDR1 SGHTA and CDR2 FQGNSA. The CDR3 DNA sequence: TGTGCCAGCAGCCCCCGGACAGCCGGGCACACTGAAGCTTTCTTT. Protein product: CASSPRTAGHTEAFF.

The chain employs TRBV25-1 and TRBJ1-1; 8 nucleotides match TRBD1. Per the germline V gene, CDR1 is MGHDK and CDR2 is SYGVNS. CDR3 size: 13 residues. Trimming took 4 bases from V and 4 from J; bases not matched to a gene: 2. The CDR3 coding sequence is TGTGCCAGCAGTGCAACAGGGGGCACTGAAGCTTTCTTT. Its translation is CASSATGGTEAFF.

This clone was seen just once. This chain joins TRBV2 and TRBJ2-2; 10 bases are shared with TRBD1. CDR1 is SNHLY and CDR2 is FYNNEI in the germline V gene. J was trimmed by 4 bases and V by 6 bases; bases with no gene match: 2. This CDR3 is 14 amino acids long. The CDR3 region has the DNA TGTGCCAGCAGCCGGGACAGGGGCACCGGGGAGCTGTTTTTT. Amino acid sequence: CASSRDRGTGELFF.

This clone was counted once. V and J are TRBV3-1 (or the pseudogene TRBV3-2) and TRBJ2-7; D might be TRBD2 (6 bases). The V end was cut by 0 bases, the J end by 7 bases, with 16 bases between. Looked up from germline, CDR1 is LGHDT and CDR2 is YNNKEL (reference sequence). This CDR3 has 15 amino acids. The CDR3 spells CASSQDRISGEEQYF. CDR3 DNA: TGTGCCAGCAGCCAAGATCGAATTAGCGGAGAAGAGCAGTACTTC.

Notes on this clone: Other DNA sequences within the sample encode an identical CDR3. This sequence joins TRBV9 and TRBJ2-2; D unresolved. This CDR3 has 16 residues. V gave up 4 bases and J gave up 2 bases, with 15 bases separating them. Germline V gene lookup returns CDR1 SGDLS and CDR2 YYNGEE. Here the CDR3 DNA reads TGTGCCAGCAGCCCAAGAGAGGCAGTAAACACCGGGGAGCTGTTTTTT. It specifies CASSPREAVNTGELFF.

The CDR3 loop reads CASSALAGNEKLFF. The CDR3 coding sequence is TGTGCCAGCAGCGCCCTGGCCGGGAATGAAAAACTGTTTTTT. The rearrangement links TRBV5-6 to TRBJ1-4, with D uncertain. Germline V gene sequence: CDR1 SGHDT, CDR2 YYEEEE. V dropped 4 bases and J dropped 5 bases, with 12 bases sitting between them. The CDR3 is 14 residues long.

The V gene is TRBV2, the J gene TRBJ1-1; 8 bases agree with TRBD1. With 8 bases clipped from V and 6 bases from J, the junction kept 14 bases outside the gene matches. CDR1 and CDR2 from the germline V gene are SNHLY and FYNNEI. The CDR3 extends over 15 amino acids. CDR3 DNA: TGTGCCAGCTTATGGGGGATGCAGGGGGCGCCTGAAGCTTTCTTT. Its translation is CASLWGMQGAPEAFF.

This clone showed up just a few times. The chain joins TRBV23-1 to TRBJ1-3; D remains ambiguous. TRBV23-1 is an ORF; its function is uncertain. V lost 2 bases and J lost 0, with 5 bases in between. CDR3 length: 14 residues. The chain's CDR3 is CASSQGHSGNTIYF. Here the CDR3 DNA reads TGCGCCAGCAGTCAAGGCCACTCTGGAAACACCATATATTTT.

The rearrangement joins TRBV4-3 to TRBJ1-2; 8 nucleotides agree with TRBD1. This CDR3 has 14 residues. The germline V gene encodes CDR1 LGHNA and CDR2 YSLEER. J lost 2 bases, V lost 2 bases, and 1 base had no gene match. CDR3 sequence: CASSQWTGNYGYTF. Here the CDR3 DNA reads TGCGCCAGCAGCCAATGGACAGGGAACTATGGCTACACCTTC.

The rearrangement links TRBV5-1 to TRBJ2-3; no reliable D call. The V gene's germline CDR1 is SGHRS and CDR2 YFSETQ. Trimming took off 0 bases at V and 1 base at J, with 12 bases between the two ends. The CDR3 covers 16 residues. As DNA, the CDR3 is TGCGCCAGCAGCTTGGTGTGGCAGCGAGGCACAGATACGCAGTATTTT. Encoded protein: CASSLVWQRGTDTQYF.

This chain joins TRBV29-1 and TRBJ1-2; D gene unclear. CDR1 and CDR2 from the germline V gene are SQVTM and ANQGSEA. CDR3 length: 13 amino acids. V lost 1 base and J 7 bases, leaving 13 bases between the germline ends. The CDR3 is CSVEGEGSGGYTF. CDR3 DNA: TGCAGCGTTGAAGGGGAGGGTTCGGGTGGCTACACCTTC.

This chain links TRBV7-2 with TRBJ1-2, with D perhaps matching TRBD1 (5 bases). CDR1 SGHTA and CDR2 FQGNSA come from the germline V gene. Between the trimmed V and J ends, which lost 4 bases and 0 bases, there was a span of 15 bases. The CDR3 totals 16 residues. The CDR3 DNA sequence: TGTGCCAGCAGCTCTCATGTGGGGCCCGCTAACTATGGCTACACCTTC. Protein: CASSSHVGPANYGYTF.

This chain uses TRBV21-1 with TRBJ1-2; TRBD1 was called by the table and not checked on the DNA. TRBV21-1 is classified as a pseudogene. CDR3 length equals 16 residues. CDR3 DNA sequence: TGTGCCAGCAGCAAACCGGCTGAAGGGGGTGTGTTGAGCTACACCTTC. The encoded protein is CASSKPAEGGVLSYTF.